A selection of T cell receptor beta chains follows, all from one sample in a study of identical twins. From the 5' RACE reads, TCRdb called clonotypes with MiXCR, one entry per CDR3 protein. The data show 350,000 to 600,000 distinct CDR3 sequences, with 12% to 15% seen just once and about 0.54% held by the top ten. These records were also assigned to another study, of yellow fever vaccine responses in identical twins.

Sequencing used CD4+ T cells sorted from blood. All receptors derive from a woman aged 18-35 years in good health. CDR3s leave out the opening cysteine and the closing phenylalanine or tryptophan.

>TRBJ2-7|TRBV20-1
SARDRPVGYEQY
>TRBJ2-7|TRBV3-1
ASSQEDPAAEQY
>TRBJ2-1|TRBV10-3
AISDRSEQF
>TRBJ2-5|TRBV5-1
ASSSLPGQLKETQY
>TRBJ2-7|TRBV7-9
ASSRTQGEQY
>TRBJ2-7|TRBV7-2
ASRIPEGRDVEQY
>TRBJ2-1|TRBV27
ASKKDGLYNEQF
>TRBJ2-5|TRBV20-1
SARDLNRVETQY
>TRBJ2-5|TRBV2
ASNVVKETQY
>TRBJ2-7|TRBV6-1
ASSTPGGYEQY
>TRBJ1-2|TRBV29-1
SVEENPNYGYT
>TRBJ2-1|TRBV29-1
SVAGSRNEQF
>TRBJ2-2|TRBV5-1
ASSLGLAIGPTGELF
>TRBJ2-3|TRBV20-1
SARTSPPSNTQY
>TRBJ2-7|TRBV28
ASSPTDRYEQY
>TRBJ2-7|TRBV19
ASSIRTSGYEQY
>TRBJ2-3|TRBV4-3
ASRSDQGPDTQY
>TRBJ1-2|TRBV4-2
ASSQDLDSERSYGYT
>TRBJ2-7|TRBV20-1
SANSRQYEQY
>TRBJ2-1|TRBV7-2
ASSQGIDISEQF
>TRBJ2-7|TRBV2
ASSVILRYEQY
>TRBJ2-1|TRBV5-1
ASRPGSSYNEQF
>TRBJ2-7|TRBV7-2
ASSLAGALWKQY
>TRBJ1-2|TRBV6-5
ASSYSGGPNYGYT
>TRBJ2-3|TRBV6-1
ASSRSTSGDTQY
>TRBJ2-4|TRBV11-2
ASSLGLGTSGGTKNIQY
>TRBJ2-2|TRBV4-1
ASSQVDRGRTGELF
>TRBJ2-7|TRBV10-3
AISPGQGAWEQY
>TRBJ2-6|TRBV15
ATSSRNDRRLVSGANVLT
>TRBJ2-7|TRBV10-3
AISDPAYEQY
>TRBJ1-5|TRBV6-1
ASSTGGQGRQPQH
>TRBJ2-7|TRBV27
ARSFLIGAGEQY
>TRBJ2-1|TRBV12-3/TRBV12-4
ASSPRAGGQF
>TRBJ2-5|TRBV28
ASSLYLETQY
>TRBJ2-2|TRBV7-3
ASSRRSGELF
>TRBJ2-7|TRBV20-1
SARSGGQVYYEQY
>TRBJ2-1|TRBV6-2/TRBV6-3
ASSPTGTSYNEQF
>TRBJ2-3|TRBV28
ASTYSGQFTDTQY
>TRBJ2-7|TRBV7-6
ASSPGGRAPVEQY
>TRBJ1-4|TRBV5-1
ASSRGTSEKLF
>TRBJ1-2|TRBV7-2
ASSPRTGGFAYGYT
>TRBJ2-7|TRBV5-1
ASSKGSGNPYEQY
>TRBJ2-7|TRBV27
ASSLKPSAVYEQY
>TRBJ2-7|TRBV12-3/TRBV12-4
ASSRDREIQY
>TRBJ2-1|TRBV19
ASSIRGGNEQF
>TRBJ2-3|TRBV9
ASSVAGLAGADTQY
>TRBJ2-7|TRBV19
ASSISDNSYEQY
>TRBJ2-5|TRBV7-9
ASSSQRGLVGETQY
>TRBJ2-3|TRBV25-1
ASSEYLDLDTQC
>TRBJ2-7|TRBV24-1
ATSDAGTASYEQY
>TRBJ2-4|TRBV2
ASSVEVVAKNIQY
>TRBJ2-7|TRBV7-2
ASSSLPSVNSYEQY
>TRBJ2-7|TRBV5-6
ASSLDKNEQY
>TRBJ2-3|TRBV9
ASSDRGTSERRQY
>TRBJ2-5|TRBV5-1
ASSLEELREETQY
>TRBJ1-1|TRBV7-2
ASSLVRAEAF
>TRBJ2-2|TRBV12-3/TRBV12-4
AIRPPGGQFANSGELF
>TRBJ2-7|TRBV29-1
SASRGRDEQY